This is a list of T cell receptor beta chains from one sample in a study of T-cell memory formation after mild COVID-19. TCRdb itself ran the 5' RACE reads through MiXCR, one entry per CDR3 protein. The table lists 350,000 or so distinct CDR3 sequences, 13% of them singletons. The sequenced sample consisted of PBMCs or a T cell subset sorted from them (not recorded which). These receptors were obtained from a man in his late teens or twenties who had mild COVID-19 (a few samples of this study predate the infection). Cell type and time point are not known. Both conserved end residues are part of each CDR3.

cdr3_aa v_call
CASSQALAGGYNEQFF TRBV4-2
CAGPVWEYF TRBV5-5
CASSLGPTGYYEQYF TRBV27
CASSQDPPGGGTDTQYF TRBV4-3
CASSLPRGIGNEQFF TRBV7-9
CASSWDRGRTGELFF TRBV5-6
CASSLAQGSNEQFF TRBV5-1
CASSWGTGIDYTF TRBV12-3/TRBV12-4
CASSTPRTGGGWYEQYF TRBV9
CASRQTGGTEAFF TRBV7-2
CSADERNYEQYF TRBV20-1
CASSQGGGAYEQYF TRBV4-1
CASSIRQQETQYF TRBV4-1
CASSLAGVETQYF TRBV5-4
CASSSRRSRGAGNTIYF TRBV7-2
CASSLRRADVQFF TRBV7-6
CASSQQNTGELFF TRBV5-4
CASSEDSSTNEKLFF TRBV6-1
CSARGGGSYGYTF TRBV20-1
CASSPGQQNTEAFF TRBV5-1
CASSPTLAGLNEQFF TRBV18
CASSQDYAQETQYF TRBV4-1
CASSSLAQAGADTQYF TRBV7-2
CASSLQGQRETQYF TRBV27
CASSLGTHPEAFF TRBV7-2
CASSFSSSTNEKLFF TRBV5-5
CASSPGQSYNEQFF TRBV5-1
CASSYERVPSTGELFF TRBV6-6
CASSTDSYNEQFF TRBV6-4